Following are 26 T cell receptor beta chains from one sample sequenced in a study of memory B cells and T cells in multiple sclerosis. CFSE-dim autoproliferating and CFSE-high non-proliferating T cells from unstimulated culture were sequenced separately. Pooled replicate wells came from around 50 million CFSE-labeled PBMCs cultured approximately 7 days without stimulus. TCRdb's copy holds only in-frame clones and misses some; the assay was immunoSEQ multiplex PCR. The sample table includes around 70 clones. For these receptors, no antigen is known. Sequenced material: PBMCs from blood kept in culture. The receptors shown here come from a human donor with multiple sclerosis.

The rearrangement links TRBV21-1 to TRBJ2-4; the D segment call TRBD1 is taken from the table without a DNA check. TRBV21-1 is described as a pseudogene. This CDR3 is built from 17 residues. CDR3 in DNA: TGTGCCAGCAGGCTCCCGATGCTACAGCAAAGAAAAAACATTCAGTACTTC. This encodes CASRLPMLQQRKNIQYF.

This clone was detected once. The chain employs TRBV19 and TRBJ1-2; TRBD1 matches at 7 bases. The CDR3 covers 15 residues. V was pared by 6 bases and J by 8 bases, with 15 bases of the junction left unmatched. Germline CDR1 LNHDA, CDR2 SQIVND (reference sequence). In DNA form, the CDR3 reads TGTGCCAGTAGGGGGGGACAGCACTCTGGGATCGGCTACACCTTC. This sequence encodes CASRGGQHSGIGYTF.

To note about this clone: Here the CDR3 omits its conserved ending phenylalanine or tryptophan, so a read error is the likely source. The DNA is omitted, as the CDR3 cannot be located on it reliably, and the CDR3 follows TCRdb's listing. CDR3 in amino acids: CATSFHTRCDKV. This sequence joins TRBV15 and TRBJ2-6; the table calls TRBD1, which could not be checked here. CDR1 and CDR2 from the germline V gene are LNHNV and YYDKDF (reference sequence). The CDR3 adds up to 12 amino acids, both ends counted.

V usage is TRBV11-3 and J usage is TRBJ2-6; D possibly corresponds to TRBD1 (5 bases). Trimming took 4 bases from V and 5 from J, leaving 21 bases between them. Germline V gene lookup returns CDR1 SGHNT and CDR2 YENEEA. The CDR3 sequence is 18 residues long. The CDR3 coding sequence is TGTGCCAGCAGCTGGGGCGTATCTCGACAAAGTCGGGCCAACGTCCTGACTTTC. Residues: CASSWGVSRQSRANVLTF.

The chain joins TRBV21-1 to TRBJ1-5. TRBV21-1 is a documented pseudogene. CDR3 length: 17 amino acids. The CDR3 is CASRYRVATLAHQPQHF. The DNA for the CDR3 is TGTGCCAGCAGATATCGGGTAGCTACATTGGCTCATCAGCCCCAGCATTTT.

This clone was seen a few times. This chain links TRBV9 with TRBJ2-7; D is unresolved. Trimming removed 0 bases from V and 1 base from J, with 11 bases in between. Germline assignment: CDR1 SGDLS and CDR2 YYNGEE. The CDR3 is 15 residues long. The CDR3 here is CASSVGPGSSYEQYF. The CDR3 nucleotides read TGTGCCAGCAGCGTAGGGCCAGGATCTTCCTACGAGCAGTACTTC.

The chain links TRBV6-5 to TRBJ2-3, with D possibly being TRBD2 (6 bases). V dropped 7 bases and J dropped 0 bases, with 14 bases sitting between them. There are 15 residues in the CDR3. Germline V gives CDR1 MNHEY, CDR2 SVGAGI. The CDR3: CASNYGGESTDTQYF. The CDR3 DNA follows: TGTGCCAGCAACTACGGAGGGGAAAGCACAGATACGCAGTATTTT.

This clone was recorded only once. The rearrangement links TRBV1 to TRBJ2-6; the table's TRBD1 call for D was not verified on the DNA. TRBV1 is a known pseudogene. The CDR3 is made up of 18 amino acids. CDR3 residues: CTSRSRCLSQSRANVLTF. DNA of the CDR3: TGCACCAGCAGGTCCAGGTGTTTGTCACAAAGTCGGGCCAACGTCCTGACTTTC.

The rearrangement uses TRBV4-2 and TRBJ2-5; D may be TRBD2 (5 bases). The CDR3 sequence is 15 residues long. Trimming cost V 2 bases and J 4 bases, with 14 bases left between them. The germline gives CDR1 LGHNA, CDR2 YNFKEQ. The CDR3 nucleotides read TGTGCCAGCAGCCAACCCCTTCTAGAGGGAGAGACCCAGTACTTC. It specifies CASSQPLLEGETQYF.

The CDR3 DNA sequence: TGTGCCAGCAGCGTCGGGACTAGCGGACCCTACGAGCAGTACTTC. Amino acid sequence: CASSVGTSGPYEQYF. The rearrangement uses TRBV9 and TRBJ2-7; 11 positions match TRBD2. V was clipped by 2 bases and J by 2 bases; unmatched bases: 3. This CDR3 is built from 15 residues. CDR1 and CDR2 from the germline V gene are SGDLS and YYNGEE.

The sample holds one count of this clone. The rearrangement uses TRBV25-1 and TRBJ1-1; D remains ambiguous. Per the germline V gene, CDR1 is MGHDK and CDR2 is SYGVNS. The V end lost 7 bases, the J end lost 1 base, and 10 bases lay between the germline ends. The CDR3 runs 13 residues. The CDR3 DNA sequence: TGTGCCAGCACGCCAGGCTGGAACACTGAAGCTTTCTTT. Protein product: CASTPGWNTEAFF.

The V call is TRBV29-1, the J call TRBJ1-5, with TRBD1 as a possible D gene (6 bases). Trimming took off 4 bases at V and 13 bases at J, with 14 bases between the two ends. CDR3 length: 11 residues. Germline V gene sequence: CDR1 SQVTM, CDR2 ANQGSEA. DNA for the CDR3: TGCAGCGTTGTCATGGCTCAGGGGCAGCATTTT. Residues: CSVVMAQGQHF. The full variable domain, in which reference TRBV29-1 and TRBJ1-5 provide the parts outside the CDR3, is SAVISQKPSRDICQRGTSLTIQCQVDSQVTMMFWYRQQPGQSLTLIATANQGSEATYESGFVIDKFPISRPNLTFSTLTVSNMSPEDSSIYLCSVVMAQGQHFGDGTRLSIL.

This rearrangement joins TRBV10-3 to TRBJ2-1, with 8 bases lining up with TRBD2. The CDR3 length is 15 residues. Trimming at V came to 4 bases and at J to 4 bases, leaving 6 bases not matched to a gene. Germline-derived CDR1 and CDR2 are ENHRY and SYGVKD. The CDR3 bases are TGTGCCATCAGTGGACCCACTAGCGGATACAATGAGCAGTTCTTC. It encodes CAISGPTSGYNEQFF.

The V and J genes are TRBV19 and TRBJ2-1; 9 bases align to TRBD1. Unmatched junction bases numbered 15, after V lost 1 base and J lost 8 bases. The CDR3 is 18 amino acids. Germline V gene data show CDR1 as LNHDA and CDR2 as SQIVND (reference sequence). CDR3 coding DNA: TGTGCCAGTAGTATAGGTGCCCGGGACAGGGTGCCCCTCGATGAGCAGTTCTTC. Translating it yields CASSIGARDRVPLDEQFF.

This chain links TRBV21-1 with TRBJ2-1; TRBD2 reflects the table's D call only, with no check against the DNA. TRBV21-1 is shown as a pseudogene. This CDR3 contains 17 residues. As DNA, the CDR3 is TGTGCCAGCAGACGATATGTAGCTACACCTTCCGACAATGAGCAGTTCTTC. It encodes CASRRYVATPSDNEQFF.

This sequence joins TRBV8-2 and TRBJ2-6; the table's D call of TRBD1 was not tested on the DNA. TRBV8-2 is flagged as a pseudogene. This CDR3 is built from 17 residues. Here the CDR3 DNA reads TGTGGCAAGTATTTTAAGATAACACAAAGTCGGGCCAACGTCCTGACTTTC. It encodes CGKYFKITQSRANVLTF.

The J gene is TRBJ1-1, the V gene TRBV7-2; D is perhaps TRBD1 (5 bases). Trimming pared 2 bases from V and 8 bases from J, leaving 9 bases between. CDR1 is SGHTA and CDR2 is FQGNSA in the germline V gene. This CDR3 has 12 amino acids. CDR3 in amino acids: CASSLWRGEAFF. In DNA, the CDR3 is TGTGCCAGCAGCTTATGGCGGGGGGAAGCTTTCTTT.

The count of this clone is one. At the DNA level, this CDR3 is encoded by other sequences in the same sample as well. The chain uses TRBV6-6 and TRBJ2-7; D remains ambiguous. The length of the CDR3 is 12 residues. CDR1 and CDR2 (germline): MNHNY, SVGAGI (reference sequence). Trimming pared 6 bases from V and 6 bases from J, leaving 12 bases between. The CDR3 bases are TGTGCCAGCAGATTTCACAGCTCCGAGCAGTACTTC. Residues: CASRFHSSEQYF.

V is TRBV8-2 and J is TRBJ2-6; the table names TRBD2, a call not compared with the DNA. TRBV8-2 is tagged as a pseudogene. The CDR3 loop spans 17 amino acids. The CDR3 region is CGTRFKITQSRANVLTF. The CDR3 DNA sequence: TGTGGCACGCGGTTTAAGATAACACAAAGTCGGGCCAACGTCCTGACTTTC.

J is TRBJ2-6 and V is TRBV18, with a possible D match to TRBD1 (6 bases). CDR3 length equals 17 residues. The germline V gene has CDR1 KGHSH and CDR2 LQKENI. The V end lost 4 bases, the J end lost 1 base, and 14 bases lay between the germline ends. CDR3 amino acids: CASSLIMGASGANVLTF. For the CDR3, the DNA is TGTGCCAGCTCACTCATTATGGGGGCGTCTGGGGCCAACGTCCTGACTTTC.

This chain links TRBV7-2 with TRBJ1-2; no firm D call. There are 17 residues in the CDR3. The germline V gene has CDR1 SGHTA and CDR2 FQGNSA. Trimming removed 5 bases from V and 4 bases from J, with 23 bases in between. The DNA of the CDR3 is TGTGCCAGCAGCACAAGTGACGGAGACGGAAAGACCTATGGCTACACCTTC. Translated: CASSTSDGDGKTYGYTF.

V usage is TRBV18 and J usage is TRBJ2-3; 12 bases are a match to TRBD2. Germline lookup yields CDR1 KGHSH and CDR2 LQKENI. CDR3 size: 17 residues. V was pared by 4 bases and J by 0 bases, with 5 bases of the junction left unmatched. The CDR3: CASSHGLAGLSTDTQYF. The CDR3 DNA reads TGTGCCAGCTCACACGGACTAGCGGGGCTCAGCACAGATACGCAGTATTTT.

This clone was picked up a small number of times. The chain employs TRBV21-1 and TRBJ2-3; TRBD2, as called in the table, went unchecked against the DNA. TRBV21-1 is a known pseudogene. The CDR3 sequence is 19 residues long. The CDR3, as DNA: TGTGCCAGCAGCAAAGGCTCTTCAGCGGCGCCTACTAGCACAGATACGCAGTATTTT. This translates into CASSKGSSAAPTSTDTQYF.

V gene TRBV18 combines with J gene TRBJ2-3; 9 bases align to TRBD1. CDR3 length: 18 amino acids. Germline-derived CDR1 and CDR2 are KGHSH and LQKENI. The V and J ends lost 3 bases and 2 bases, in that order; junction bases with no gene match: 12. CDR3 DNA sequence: TGTGCCAGCTCACCCCAAACGAGGGACAGGGTATTCACAGATACGCAGTATTTT. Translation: CASSPQTRDRVFTDTQYF.

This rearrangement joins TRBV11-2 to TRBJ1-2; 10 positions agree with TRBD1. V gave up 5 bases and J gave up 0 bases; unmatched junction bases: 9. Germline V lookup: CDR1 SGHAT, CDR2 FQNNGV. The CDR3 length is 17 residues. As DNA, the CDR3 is TGTGCCAGCAGCCCCTTCCCGGGACAGGGGACTAACTATGGCTACACCTTC. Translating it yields CASSPFPGQGTNYGYTF.

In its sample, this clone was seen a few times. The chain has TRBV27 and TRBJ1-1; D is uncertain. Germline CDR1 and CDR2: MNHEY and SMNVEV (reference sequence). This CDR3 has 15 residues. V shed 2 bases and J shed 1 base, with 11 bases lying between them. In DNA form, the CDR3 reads TGTGCCAGCAGTTTAACACCCTCCCCGAACACTGAAGCTTTCTTT. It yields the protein CASSLTPSPNTEAFF.